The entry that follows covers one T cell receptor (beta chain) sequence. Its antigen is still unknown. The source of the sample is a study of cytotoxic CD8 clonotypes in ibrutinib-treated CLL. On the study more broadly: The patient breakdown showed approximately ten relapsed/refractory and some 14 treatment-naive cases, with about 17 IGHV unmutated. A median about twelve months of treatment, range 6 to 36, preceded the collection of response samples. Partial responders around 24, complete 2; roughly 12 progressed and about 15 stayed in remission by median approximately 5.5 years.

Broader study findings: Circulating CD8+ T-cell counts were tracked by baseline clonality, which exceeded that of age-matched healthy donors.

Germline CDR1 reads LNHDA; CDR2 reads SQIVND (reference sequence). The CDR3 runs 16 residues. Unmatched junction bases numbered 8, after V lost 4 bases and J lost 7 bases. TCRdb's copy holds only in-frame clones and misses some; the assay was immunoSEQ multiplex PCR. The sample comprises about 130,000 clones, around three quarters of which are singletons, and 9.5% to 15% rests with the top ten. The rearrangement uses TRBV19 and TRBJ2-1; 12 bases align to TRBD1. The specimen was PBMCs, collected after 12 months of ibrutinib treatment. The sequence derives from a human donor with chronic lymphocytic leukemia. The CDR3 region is CASSTLTGQGANEQFF. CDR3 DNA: TGTGCCAGTAGTACTCTTACGGGACAGGGGGCGAATGAGCAGTTCTTC.